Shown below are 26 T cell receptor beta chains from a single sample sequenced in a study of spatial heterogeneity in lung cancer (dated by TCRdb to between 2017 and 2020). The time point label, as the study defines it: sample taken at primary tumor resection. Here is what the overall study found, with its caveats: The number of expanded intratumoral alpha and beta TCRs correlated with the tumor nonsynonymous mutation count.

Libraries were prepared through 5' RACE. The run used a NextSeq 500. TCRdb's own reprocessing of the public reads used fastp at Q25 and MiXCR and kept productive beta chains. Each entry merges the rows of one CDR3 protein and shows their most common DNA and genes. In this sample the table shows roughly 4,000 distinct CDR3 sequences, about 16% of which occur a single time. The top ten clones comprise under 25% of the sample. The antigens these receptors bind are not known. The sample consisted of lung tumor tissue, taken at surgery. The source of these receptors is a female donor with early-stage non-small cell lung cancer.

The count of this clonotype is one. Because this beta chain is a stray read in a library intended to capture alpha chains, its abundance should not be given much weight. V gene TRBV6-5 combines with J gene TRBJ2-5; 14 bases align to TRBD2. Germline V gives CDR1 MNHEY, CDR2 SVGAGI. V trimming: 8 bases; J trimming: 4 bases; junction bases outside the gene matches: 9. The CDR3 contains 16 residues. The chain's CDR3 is CASGTTGLAGAETQYF. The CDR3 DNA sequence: TGTGCCAGCGGGACAACGGGACTAGCGGGGGCAGAGACCCAGTACTTC.

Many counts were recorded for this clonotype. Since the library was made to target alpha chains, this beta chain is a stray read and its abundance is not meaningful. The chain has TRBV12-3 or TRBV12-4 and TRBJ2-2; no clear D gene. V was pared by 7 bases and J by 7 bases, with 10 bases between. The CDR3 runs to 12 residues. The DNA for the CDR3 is TGTGCCAGCACCGACAAGTACGGGGAGCTGTTTTTT. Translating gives CASTDKYGELFF.

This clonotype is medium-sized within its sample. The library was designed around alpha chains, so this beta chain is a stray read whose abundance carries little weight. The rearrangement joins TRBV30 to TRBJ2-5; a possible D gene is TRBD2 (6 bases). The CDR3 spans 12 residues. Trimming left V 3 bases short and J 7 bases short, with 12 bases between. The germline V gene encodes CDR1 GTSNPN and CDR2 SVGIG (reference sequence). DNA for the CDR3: TGTGCCTGGAGGGAGGGTTCGCGGACCCAGTACTTC. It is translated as CAWREGSRTQYF. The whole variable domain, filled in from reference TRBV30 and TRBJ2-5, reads SQTIHQWPATLVQPVGSPLSLECTVEGTSNPNLYWYRQAAGRGLQLLFYSVGIGQISSEVPQNLSASRPQDRQFILSSKKLLLSDSGFYLCAWREGSRTQYFGPGTRLLVL.

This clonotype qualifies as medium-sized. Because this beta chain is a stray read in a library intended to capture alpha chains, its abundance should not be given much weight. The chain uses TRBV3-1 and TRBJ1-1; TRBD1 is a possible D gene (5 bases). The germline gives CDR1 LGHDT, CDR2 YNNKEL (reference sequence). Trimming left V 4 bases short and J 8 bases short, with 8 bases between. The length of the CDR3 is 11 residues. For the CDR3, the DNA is TGTGCCAGCAGCCTGAGACAGGAAGCTTTCTTT. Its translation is CASSLRQEAFF.

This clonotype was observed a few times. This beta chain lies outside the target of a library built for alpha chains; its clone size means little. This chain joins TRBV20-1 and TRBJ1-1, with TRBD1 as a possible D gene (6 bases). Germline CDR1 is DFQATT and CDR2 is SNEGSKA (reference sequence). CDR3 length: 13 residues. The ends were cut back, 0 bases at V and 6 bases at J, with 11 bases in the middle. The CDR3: CSARDAGGAEAFF. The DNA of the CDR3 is TGCAGTGCTAGAGATGCGGGGGGCGCTGAAGCTTTCTTT.

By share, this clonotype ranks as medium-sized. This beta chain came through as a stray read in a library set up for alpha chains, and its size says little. CDR3 amino acids: CASSYAGGRSNQPQHF. The CDR3 DNA reads TGTGCCAGCAGTTACGCTGGGGGCAGGAGCAATCAGCCCCAGCATTTT. This chain joins TRBV6-6 and TRBJ1-5; D is possibly TRBD1 (6 bases). This CDR3 is built from 16 residues. Trimming cost V 2 bases and J 1 base, with 12 bases left between them. Germline CDR1 reads MNHNY; CDR2 reads SVGAGI (reference sequence).

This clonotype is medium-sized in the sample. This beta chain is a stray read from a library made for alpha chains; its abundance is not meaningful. In DNA, the CDR3 is TGTGCCAGCAGCTTCCGTTTAGCGGGGGCCTACGAGCAGTACTTC. Translation gives CASSFRLAGAYEQYF. The V and J genes are TRBV5-5 and TRBJ2-7; 9 nucleotides line up with TRBD2. The CDR3 sequence is 15 residues long. The J segment lost 2 bases and the V segment lost 2 bases, leaving 5 bases of the junction unmatched. CDR1 is SGHKS, CDR2 YYEKEE, per germline (reference sequence).

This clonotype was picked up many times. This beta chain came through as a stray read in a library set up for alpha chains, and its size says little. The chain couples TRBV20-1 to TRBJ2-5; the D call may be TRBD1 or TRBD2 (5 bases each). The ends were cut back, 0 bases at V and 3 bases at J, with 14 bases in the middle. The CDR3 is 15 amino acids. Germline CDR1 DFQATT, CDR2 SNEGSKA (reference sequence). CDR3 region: CSARDVFRGEETQYF. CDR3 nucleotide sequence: TGCAGTGCTAGAGATGTATTCAGAGGGGAAGAGACCCAGTACTTC.

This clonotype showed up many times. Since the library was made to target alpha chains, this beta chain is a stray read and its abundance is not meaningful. The CDR3: CSVDTGQGGYGYTF. The CDR3 nucleotides are TGCAGCGTTGACACTGGCCAGGGAGGGTACGGCTACACCTTC. The rearrangement joins TRBV29-1 to TRBJ1-2, with a tentative D call TRBD1 (5 bases). This CDR3 region has 14 residues. V dropped 3 bases and J dropped 8 bases, with 19 bases sitting between them. From germline, CDR1 is SQVTM and CDR2 ANQGSEA.

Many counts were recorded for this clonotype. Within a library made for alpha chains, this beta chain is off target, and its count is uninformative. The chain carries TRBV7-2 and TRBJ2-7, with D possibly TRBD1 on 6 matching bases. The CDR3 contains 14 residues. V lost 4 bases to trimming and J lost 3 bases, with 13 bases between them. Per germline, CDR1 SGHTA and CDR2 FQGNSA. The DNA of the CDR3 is TGTGCCAGCAGCTCTTGGACAGACCACTACGAGCAGTACTTC. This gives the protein CASSSWTDHYEQYF.

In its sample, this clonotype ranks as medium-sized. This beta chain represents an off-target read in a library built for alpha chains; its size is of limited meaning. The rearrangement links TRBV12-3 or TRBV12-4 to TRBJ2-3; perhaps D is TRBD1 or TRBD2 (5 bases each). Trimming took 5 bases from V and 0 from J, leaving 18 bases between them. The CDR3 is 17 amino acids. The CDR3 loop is CASSKTGRRVSTDTQYF. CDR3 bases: TGTGCCAGCAGTAAGACGGGACGCAGAGTTAGCACAGATACGCAGTATTTT.

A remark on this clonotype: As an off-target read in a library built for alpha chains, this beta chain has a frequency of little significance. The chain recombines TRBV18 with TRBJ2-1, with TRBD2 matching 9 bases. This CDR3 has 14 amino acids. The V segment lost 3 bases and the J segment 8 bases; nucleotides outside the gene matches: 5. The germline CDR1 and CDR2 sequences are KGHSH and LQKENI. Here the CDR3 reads CASSPDSGSYEQFF. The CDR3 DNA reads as TGTGCCAGCTCACCGGATAGCGGGAGCTATGAGCAGTTCTTC. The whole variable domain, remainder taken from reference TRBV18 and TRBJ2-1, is NAGVMQNPRHLVRRRGQEARLRCSPMKGHSHVYWYRQLPEEGLKFMVYLQKENIIDESGMPKERFSAEFPKEGPSILRIQQVVRGDSAAYFCASSPDSGSYEQFFGPGTRLTVL.

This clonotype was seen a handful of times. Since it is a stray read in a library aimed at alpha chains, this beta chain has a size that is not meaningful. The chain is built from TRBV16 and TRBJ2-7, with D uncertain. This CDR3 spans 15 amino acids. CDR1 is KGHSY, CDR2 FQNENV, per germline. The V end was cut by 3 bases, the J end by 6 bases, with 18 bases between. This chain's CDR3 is CASSQINFGVPEQYF. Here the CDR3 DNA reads TGTGCCAGCAGCCAGATTAATTTCGGCGTTCCCGAGCAGTACTTC.

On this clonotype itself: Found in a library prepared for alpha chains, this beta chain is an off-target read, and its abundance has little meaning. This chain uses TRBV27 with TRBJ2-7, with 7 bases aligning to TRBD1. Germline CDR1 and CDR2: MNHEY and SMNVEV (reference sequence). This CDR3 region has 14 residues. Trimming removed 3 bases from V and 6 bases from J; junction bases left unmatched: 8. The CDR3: CASSFNPTGTEQYF. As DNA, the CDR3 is TGTGCCAGCAGTTTTAACCCGACAGGGACCGAGCAGTACTTC.

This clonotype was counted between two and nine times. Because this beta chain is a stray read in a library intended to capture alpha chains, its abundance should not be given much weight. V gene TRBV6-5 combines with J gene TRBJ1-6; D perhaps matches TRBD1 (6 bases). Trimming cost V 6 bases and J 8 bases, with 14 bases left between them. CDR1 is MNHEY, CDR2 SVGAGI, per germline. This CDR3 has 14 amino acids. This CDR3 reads CASRRKQGYSPLHF. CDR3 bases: TGTGCCAGCAGAAGGAAACAGGGATATTCACCCCTCCACTTT.

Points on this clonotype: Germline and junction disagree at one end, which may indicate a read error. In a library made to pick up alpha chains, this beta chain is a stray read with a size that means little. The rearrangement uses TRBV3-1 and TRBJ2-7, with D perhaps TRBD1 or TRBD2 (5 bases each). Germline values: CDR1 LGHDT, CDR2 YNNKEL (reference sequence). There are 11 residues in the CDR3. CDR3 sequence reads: CVSSRDGPQYF. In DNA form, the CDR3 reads TGTGTCAGCAGCCGGGACGGTCCGCAGTACTTC.

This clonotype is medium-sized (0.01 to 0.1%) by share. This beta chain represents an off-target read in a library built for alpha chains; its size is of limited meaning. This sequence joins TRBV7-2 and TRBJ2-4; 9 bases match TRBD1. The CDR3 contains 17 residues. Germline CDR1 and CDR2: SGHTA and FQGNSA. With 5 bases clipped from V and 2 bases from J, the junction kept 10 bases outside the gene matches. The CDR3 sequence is CASSVPGQGPTKNIQYF. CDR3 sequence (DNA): TGTGCCAGCAGCGTTCCGGGACAGGGACCTACCAAAAACATTCAGTACTTC.

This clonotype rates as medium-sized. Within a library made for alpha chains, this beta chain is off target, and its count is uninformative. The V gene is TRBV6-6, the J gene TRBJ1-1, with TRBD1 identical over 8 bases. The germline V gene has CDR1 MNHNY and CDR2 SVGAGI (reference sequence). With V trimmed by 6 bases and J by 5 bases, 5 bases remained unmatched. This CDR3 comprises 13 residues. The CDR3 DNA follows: TGTGCCAGCAGATCACAGGGGGGAACTGAAGCTTTCTTT. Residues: CASRSQGGTEAFF.

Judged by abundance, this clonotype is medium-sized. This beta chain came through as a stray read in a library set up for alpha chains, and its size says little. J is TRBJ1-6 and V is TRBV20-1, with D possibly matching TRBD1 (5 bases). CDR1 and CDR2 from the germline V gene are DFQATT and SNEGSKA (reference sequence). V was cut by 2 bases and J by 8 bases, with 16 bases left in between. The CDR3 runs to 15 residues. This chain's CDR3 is CSARRPGGRDSPLHF. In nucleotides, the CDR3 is TGCAGTGCTAGACGGCCCGGGGGGAGGGATTCACCCCTCCACTTT.

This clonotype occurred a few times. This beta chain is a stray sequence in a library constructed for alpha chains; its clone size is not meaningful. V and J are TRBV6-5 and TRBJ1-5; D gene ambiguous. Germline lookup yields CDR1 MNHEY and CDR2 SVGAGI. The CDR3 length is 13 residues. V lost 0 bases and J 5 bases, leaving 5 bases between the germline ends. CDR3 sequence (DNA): TGTGCCAGCAGTTACTCGTCGGATCAGCCCCAGCATTTT. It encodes CASSYSSDQPQHF.

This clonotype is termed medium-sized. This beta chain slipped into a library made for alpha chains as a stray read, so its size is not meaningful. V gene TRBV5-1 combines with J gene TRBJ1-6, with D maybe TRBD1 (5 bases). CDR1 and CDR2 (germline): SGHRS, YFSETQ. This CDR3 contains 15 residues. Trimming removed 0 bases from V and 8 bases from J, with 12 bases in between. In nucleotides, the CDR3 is TGCGCCAGCAGCTTGGCGGGGGTAGGTGATTCACCCCTCCACTTT. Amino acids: CASSLAGVGDSPLHF.

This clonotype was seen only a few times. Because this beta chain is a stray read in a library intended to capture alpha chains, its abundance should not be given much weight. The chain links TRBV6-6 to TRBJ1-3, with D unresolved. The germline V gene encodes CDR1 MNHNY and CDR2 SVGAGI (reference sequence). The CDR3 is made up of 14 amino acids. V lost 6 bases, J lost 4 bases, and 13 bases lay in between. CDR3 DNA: TGTGCCAGCAGCGACTCGGACGGAGGAAACACCATATATTTT. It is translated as CASSDSDGGNTIYF.

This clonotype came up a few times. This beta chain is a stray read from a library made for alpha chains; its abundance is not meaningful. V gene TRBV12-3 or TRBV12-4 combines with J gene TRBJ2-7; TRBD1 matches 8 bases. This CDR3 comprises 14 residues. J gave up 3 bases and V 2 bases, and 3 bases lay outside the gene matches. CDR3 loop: CASSLIGTGYEQYF. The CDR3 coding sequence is TGTGCCAGCAGTTTAATCGGGACAGGCTACGAGCAGTACTTC.

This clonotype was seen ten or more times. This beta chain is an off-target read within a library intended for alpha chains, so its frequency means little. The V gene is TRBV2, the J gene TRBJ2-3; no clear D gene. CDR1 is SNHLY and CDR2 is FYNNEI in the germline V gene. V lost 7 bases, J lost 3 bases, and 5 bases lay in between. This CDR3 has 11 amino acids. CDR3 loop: CASTLTDTQYF. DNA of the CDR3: TGTGCCAGCACCCTAACAGATACGCAGTATTTT. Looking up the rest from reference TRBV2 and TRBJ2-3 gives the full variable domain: EPEVTQTPSHQVTQMGQEVILRCVPISNHLYFYWYRQILGQKVEFLVSFYNNEISEKSEIFDDQFSVERPDGSNFTLKIRSTKLEDSAMYFCASTLTDTQYFGPGTRLTVL.

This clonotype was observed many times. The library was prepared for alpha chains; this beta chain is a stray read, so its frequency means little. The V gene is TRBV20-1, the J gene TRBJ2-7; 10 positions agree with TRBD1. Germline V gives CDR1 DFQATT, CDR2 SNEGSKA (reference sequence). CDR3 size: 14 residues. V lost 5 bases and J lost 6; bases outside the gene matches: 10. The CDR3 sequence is CSARQTGTGVEQYF. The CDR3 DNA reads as TGCAGTGCTCGTCAGACCGGGACAGGGGTCGAGCAGTACTTC.

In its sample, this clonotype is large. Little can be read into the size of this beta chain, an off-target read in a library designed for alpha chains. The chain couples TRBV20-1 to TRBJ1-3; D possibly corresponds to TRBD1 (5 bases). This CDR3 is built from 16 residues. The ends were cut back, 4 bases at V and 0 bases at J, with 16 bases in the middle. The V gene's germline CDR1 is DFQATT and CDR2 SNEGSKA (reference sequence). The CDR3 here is CSATTSGLLSGNTIYF. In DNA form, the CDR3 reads TGCAGTGCTACAACTTCGGGACTTCTCTCTGGAAACACCATATATTTT.